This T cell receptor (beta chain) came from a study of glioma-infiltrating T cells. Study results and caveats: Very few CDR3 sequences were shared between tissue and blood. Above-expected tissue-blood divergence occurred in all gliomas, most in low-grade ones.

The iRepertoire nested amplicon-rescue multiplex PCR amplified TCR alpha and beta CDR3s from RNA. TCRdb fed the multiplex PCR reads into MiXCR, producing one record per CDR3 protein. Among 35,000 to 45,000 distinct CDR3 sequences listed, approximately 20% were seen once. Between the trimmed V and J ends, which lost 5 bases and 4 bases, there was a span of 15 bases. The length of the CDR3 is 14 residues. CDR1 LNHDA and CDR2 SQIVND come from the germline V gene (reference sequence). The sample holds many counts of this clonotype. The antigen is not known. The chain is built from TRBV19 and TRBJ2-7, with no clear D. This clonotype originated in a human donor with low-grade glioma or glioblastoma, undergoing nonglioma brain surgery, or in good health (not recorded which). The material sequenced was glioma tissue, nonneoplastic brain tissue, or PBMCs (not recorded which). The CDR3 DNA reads TGTGCCAGTAGTCCGTCTAGAGGTGTTTACGAGCAGTACTTC. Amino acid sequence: CASSPSRGVYEQYF.